A selection of T cell receptor beta chains follows, all from one sample in a study of shared clonotypes between healthy human individuals. Profiled with immunoSEQ multiplex PCR; TCRdb holds only in-frame clones, not every one. The profile shows some 480,000 clones, less than 80% of them singletons. The sequencing input was PBMCs. These receptors originate from a middle-aged woman in good health. Some clones in this sample may be carry-over from other donors' samples. Each CDR3 is given with its conserved first and last residue. A D gene is named only where the DNA matches it firmly. Clone size is given for some rows only: seen once, a few or many times, or a class if the clone is expanded.

clone size,J gene,D gene,V gene,CDR3 DNA,CDR3 protein
.,TRBJ2-1,TRBD1,TRBV9,TGTGCCAGCAGCGACGGACAGGGCTCCTACAATGAGCAGTTCTTC,CASSDGQGSYNEQFF
.,TRBJ2-1,TRBD2,TRBV4-3,TGCGCCAGCAGCCAGGGACTAGCGGGAGGGCCCGATGAGCAGTTCTTC,CASSQGLAGGPDEQFF
.,TRBJ2-7,.,TRBV7-2,TGTGCCAGCAGCTTGGCGGAGCTCTACGAGCAGTACTTC,CASSLAELYEQYF
few,TRBJ1-6,.,TRBV4-2,TGTGCCAGCAGCCAAGATTTAGTGTTGAGCCGCAATTCACCCCTCCACTTT,CASSQDLVLSRNSPLHF
few,TRBJ2-7,.,TRBV28,TGTGCCAGCACCTCACCTGTTGGCGAGCAGTACTTC,CASTSPVGEQYF
.,TRBJ2-7,TRBD2,TRBV5-6,TGTGCCAGCAGCCTCGGGACTAGCGGGAGATACGAGCAGTACTTC,CASSLGTSGRYEQYF
.,TRBJ2-1,TRBD2,TRBV6-1,TGTGCCAGCAGTGAAGGGAGCGGGAGGTTCAATGAGCAGTTCTTC,CASSEGSGRFNEQFF
.,TRBJ2-2,.,TRBV5-1,TGCGCCAGCAGCTTGGATCGTTTGGGGGCGGACACCGGGGAGCTGTTTTTT,CASSLDRLGADTGELFF
.,TRBJ2-7,.,TRBV5-4,TGTGCCAGCAGCTTTCGACAGTCCTACGAGCAGTACTTC,CASSFRQSYEQYF
.,TRBJ1-3,TRBD1,TRBV14,TGTGCCAGCAGCCAAGTTGGACAGGAGTCTGGAAACACCATATATTTT,CASSQVGQESGNTIYF
.,TRBJ2-7,TRBD2,TRBV25-1,TGTGCCAGCAGTGAATTTGCGGGAGGAACGGACGAGCAGTACTTC,CASSEFAGGTDEQYF
.,TRBJ2-5,TRBD2,TRBV7-9,TGTGCCAGCAGCCCCCGGACTAGCGACCAAGAGACCCAGTACTTC,CASSPRTSDQETQYF
.,TRBJ1-3,.,TRBV7-8,TGTGCCAGCAGCTTATTTAAGACAGACGGAAACACCATATATTTT,CASSLFKTDGNTIYF
.,TRBJ1-1,TRBD1,TRBV7-2,TGTGCCAGCAGCTCCTCCCTGGGACAGCGGACTGAAGCTTTCTTT,CASSSSLGQRTEAFF
many,TRBJ2-2,.,TRBV11-2,TGTGCCAGCAGCACACAGGCCGGGGAGCTGTTTTTT,CASSTQAGELFF
.,TRBJ2-7,TRBD2,TRBV6-5,TGTGCCAGCAGTCCGGGACTAGCGTCTGGCGAGCAGTACTTC,CASSPGLASGEQYF
.,TRBJ2-3,TRBD2,TRBV9,TGTGCCAGCAGCGTAGGGACTAGCGGTACAGCTAGCACAGATACGCAGTATTTT,CASSVGTSGTASTDTQYF
.,TRBJ2-1,TRBD2,TRBV7-8,TGTGCCAGCAGCTTGGGGACCACTAGCGGGAGAAAGTATGAGCAGTTCTTC,CASSLGTTSGRKYEQFF
.,TRBJ1-2,TRBD1,TRBV25-1,TGTGCCAGCAGTGAAGGAGGAACAGGGGACTATGGCTACACCTTC,CASSEGGTGDYGYTF
.,TRBJ1-1,.,TRBV7-9,TGTGCCAGCAGCTTAGAGGCTAAGGGCACTGAAGCTTTCTTT,CASSLEAKGTEAFF
.,TRBJ2-1,.,TRBV29-1,TGCAGCGTTGGCCGGGGTTTACCCTTTAATGAGCAGTTCTTC,CSVGRGLPFNEQFF
.,TRBJ1-1,.,TRBV5-1,TGCGCCAGCAGCTTGAACGGAGAAAACACTGAAGCTTTCTTT,CASSLNGENTEAFF
many,TRBJ1-2,.,TRBV5-4,TGTGCCAGCAGCTTTTTACAGGAGGAATATGGCTACACCTTC,CASSFLQEEYGYTF
few,TRBJ1-5,TRBD1,TRBV7-2,TGTGCCAGCAGCCCAGGACAGGGAACGAATCAGCCCCAGCATTTT,CASSPGQGTNQPQHF
.,TRBJ2-5,TRBD1,TRBV11-2,TGTGCCAGCAGCCCGACAGGGCTTGCAGAGACCCAGTACTTC,CASSPTGLAETQYF
many,TRBJ1-1,TRBD1,TRBV7-9,TGTGCCAGCAGCCAAACAGGGACAGGTCAAGCTTTCTTT,CASSQTGTGQAFF
.,TRBJ1-1,.,TRBV6-5,TGTGCCAGCAGTTACTCGAAAGGAACTGAAGCTTTCTTT,CASSYSKGTEAFF
.,TRBJ1-2,TRBD1,TRBV28,TGTGCCAGCAGTTTGCCCCAGGACAGGACGGGGCTAGGCTACACCTTC,CASSLPQDRTGLGYTF
.,TRBJ2-1,.,TRBV4-2,TGTGCCAGCAGCCACCCTGGGAGGGGGACCTCCTACAATGAGCAGTTCTTC,CASSHPGRGTSYNEQFF
.,TRBJ2-3,TRBD2,TRBV28,TGTGCCAGCAGTTTAGAAACTAGCGGGAGTAGGACAGATACGCAGTATTTT,CASSLETSGSRTDTQYF
.,TRBJ1-5,.,TRBV30,TGTGCCTGGGGCCGAGGAGGCAATCAGCCCCAGCATTTT,CAWGRGGNQPQHF
.,TRBJ2-5,TRBD2,TRBV7-3,TGTGCCAGCAGCTTAAGGGTTAGCGGGAGCCTCCAAGAGACCCAGTACTTC,CASSLRVSGSLQETQYF
.,TRBJ2-2,.,TRBV5-1,TGCGCCAGCAGCTTGGACGGCGGGGAGCTGTTTTTT,CASSLDGGELFF
.,TRBJ2-7,.,TRBV27,TGTGCCAGCAGTTTAGCGGCGGGACCCTACGAGCAGTACTTC,CASSLAAGPYEQYF
.,TRBJ2-7,TRBD2,TRBV7-9,TGTGCCAGCAGCGGCCGGGAGGGATCTTACGAGCAGTACTTC,CASSGREGSYEQYF
.,TRBJ2-7,TRBD1,TRBV10-3,TGTGCCATCAGGTCGGACAGGGGGGGTCCCTACGAGCAGTACTTC,CAIRSDRGGPYEQYF
.,TRBJ1-4,.,TRBV27,TGTGCCAGCAGTTTAACCCGCGGGGGCTTGACTAATGAAAAACTGTTTTTT,CASSLTRGGLTNEKLFF
.,TRBJ1-5,.,TRBV7-9,TGTGCCAGCAGCTGGGTTTCGGGGACACCACATAGCAATCAGCCCCAGCATTTT,CASSWVSGTPHSNQPQHF
few,TRBJ2-7,TRBD1,TRBV29-1,TGCAGCGTGAACAGGGGAAACTCCTACGAGCAGTACTTC,CSVNRGNSYEQYF
.,TRBJ2-3,TRBD2,TRBV29-1,TGCAGCGTTGAAGGGGGACTAGCGGGAGGGCGGGCTACGCAGTATTTT,CSVEGGLAGGRATQYF
.,TRBJ1-5,.,TRBV19,TGTGCCAGTAGTCCCCTGGGTGAGGGGGTGGATCAGCCCCAGCATTTT,CASSPLGEGVDQPQHF
.,TRBJ2-2,.,TRBV21-1,TGTGCCAGCAGCAATAGGGCTAGCGGGGCTCCCGGGGAGCTGTTTTTT,CASSNRASGAPGELFF
.,TRBJ2-3,TRBD2,TRBV7-9,TGTGCCAGCAGCTCTCGGACTAGTGGAGGCACAGATACGCAGTATTTT,CASSSRTSGGTDTQYF
.,TRBJ1-6,.,TRBV30,TGTGCCTGGATCCCCCAGAGGGGTTCACCCCTCCACTTT,CAWIPQRGSPLHF